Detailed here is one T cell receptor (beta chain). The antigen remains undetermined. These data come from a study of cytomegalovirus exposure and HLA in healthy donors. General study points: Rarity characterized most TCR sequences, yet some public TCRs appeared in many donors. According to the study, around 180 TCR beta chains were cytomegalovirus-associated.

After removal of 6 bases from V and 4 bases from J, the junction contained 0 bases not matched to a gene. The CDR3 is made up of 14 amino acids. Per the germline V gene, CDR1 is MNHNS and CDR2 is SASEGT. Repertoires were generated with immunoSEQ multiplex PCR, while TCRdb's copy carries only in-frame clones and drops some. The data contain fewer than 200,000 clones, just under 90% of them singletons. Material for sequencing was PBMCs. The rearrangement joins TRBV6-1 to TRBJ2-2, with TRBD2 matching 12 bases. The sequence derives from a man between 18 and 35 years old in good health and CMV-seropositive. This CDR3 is CASRGLAGTGELFF. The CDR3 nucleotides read TGTGCCAGCAGGGGACTAGCGGGCACCGGGGAGCTGTTTTTT.